What follows is one TCR beta chain and its context. CDR1 is SGDLS, CDR2 YYNGEE, per germline. With 4 bases removed from V and 3 bases from J, the gap between germline ends came to 19 bases. This CDR3 has 17 amino acids. This PCR relied on a set of 60 Vbeta primers and 13 Jbeta primers. Method: immunoSEQ multiplex PCR; TCRdb's copy keeps in-frame clones and lacks some. The sample lists 120,000 or so clones, more than 60% occurring once. These data come from a study of cytomegalovirus exposure and HLA in healthy donors. The clonotype originates from a woman in her thirties or forties in good health and CMV-seropositive. The chain couples TRBV9 to TRBJ1-4, with no clear D. Sequenced material: PBMCs. CDR3 sequence reads: CASSPTPSGMANEKLFF. The CDR3 DNA reads TGTGCCAGCAGCCCTACCCCTTCGGGGATGGCTAATGAAAAACTGTTTTTT.